The source of this TCR beta chain is a study of control samples from healthy donors and cancer patients. Turning to this clone: This sample includes further DNA sequences coding for the same CDR3.

The repertoire was sequenced with immunoSEQ multiplex PCR; TCRdb's copy has only in-frame clones and lacks some. There are roughly 150,000 clones in the sample; 88% occur only once, and approximately 1.6% lies in the top ten. The CDR3 has 13 amino acids. CDR1 is MDHEN and CDR2 is SYDVKM in the germline V gene. Trimming took 5 bases from V and 2 from J, leaving 7 bases between them. The clonotype comes from a man between 18 and 29 years old in good health. V is TRBV28 and J is TRBJ1-5; D is unresolved. Sequenced material: blood. CDR3 amino acids: CASSPGGNQPQHF. DNA for the CDR3: TGTGCCAGCAGTCCGGGTGGCAATCAGCCCCAGCATTTT.